The 17 T cell receptor beta chains presented below share a single source sample, sequenced in a study of cytomegalovirus exposure and HLA in healthy donors. 60 Vbeta and 13 Jbeta primers were used in PCR. Repertoires were generated with immunoSEQ multiplex PCR, while TCRdb's copy carries only in-frame clones and drops some. The table has under 150,000 clones, around 75% seen once. The sequenced sample consisted of PBMCs. Receptors were obtained from a woman between 40 and 55 years old in good health and CMV-seronegative.

The chain combines TRBV5-5 with TRBJ2-7; maybe TRBD2 (5 bases). V lost 4 bases and J 7 bases, leaving 18 bases between the germline ends. The CDR3 extends over 14 amino acids. Germline lookup yields CDR1 SGHKS and CDR2 YYEKEE (reference sequence). The CDR3 nucleotides are TGTGCCAGCAGCCACAATCTCCCCTCGGGGGAGCAGTACTTC. Amino acids: CASSHNLPSGEQYF.

The CDR3: CASSLQVNTEAFF. CDR3 nucleotide sequence: TGTGCCAGCAGTTTACAGGTGAACACTGAAGCTTTCTTT. V gene TRBV28 combines with J gene TRBJ1-1; D gene ambiguous. The germline V gene encodes CDR1 MDHEN and CDR2 SYDVKM. The V end was cut by 2 bases, the J end by 0 bases, with 4 bases between. CDR3 length: 13 amino acids.

The genes are TRBV10-3 and TRBJ2-1; TRBD2 matches at 11 bases. The trim removed 3 bases at V and 2 bases at J, leaving 3 bases unmatched. The CDR3 totals 16 residues. Germline V gene data show CDR1 as ENHRY and CDR2 as SYGVKD. CDR3 protein: CAISDGTSGTYNEQFF. The CDR3, as DNA: TGTGCCATCAGTGACGGGACTAGCGGTACCTACAATGAGCAGTTCTTC.

This clone was seen just once. The V and J genes are TRBV5-5 and TRBJ1-1, with a weak D call TRBD1 (5 bases). Germline assignment: CDR1 SGHKS and CDR2 YYEKEE (reference sequence). V lost 2 bases, J lost 3 bases, and 11 bases lay in between. CDR3 length: 14 residues. The CDR3 DNA reads as TGTGCCAGCAGCTTAGTTACAGGAGACACTGAAGCTTTCTTT. Its protein product is CASSLVTGDTEAFF.

The J gene is TRBJ2-1, the V gene TRBV4-2; D remains unclear. The V and J ends lost 3 bases and 0 bases respectively, with 9 bases between them. This CDR3 has 15 amino acids. Germline CDR1 LGHNA, CDR2 YNFKEQ. CDR3 DNA: TGTGCCAGCAGCCACCCATCTAGCTCCTACAATGAGCAGTTCTTC. This sequence encodes CASSHPSSSYNEQFF.

CDR3 in DNA: TGTGCCAGCAGCCCCCGGACTAGTGGGTATGGCGAGCAGTACTTC. Amino acids: CASSPRTSGYGEQYF. V is TRBV7-9 and J is TRBJ2-7; 7 bases fit TRBD2. The CDR3 runs 15 residues. J lost 6 bases, V lost 5 bases, and 13 bases had no gene match. CDR1 SEHNR and CDR2 FQNEAQ come from the germline V gene (reference sequence).

V gene TRBV5-4 combines with J gene TRBJ2-1, with TRBD2 matching over 9 bases. CDR3 length equals 16 residues. V trimming: 2 bases; J trimming: 6 bases; junction bases outside the gene matches: 9. The V gene's germline CDR1 is SGHNT and CDR2 YYREEE (reference sequence). CDR3 bases: TGTGCCAGCAGCTTACCACTAGCGGGCCAACGCAATGAGCAGTTCTTC. Protein product: CASSLPLAGQRNEQFF.

The chain carries TRBV9 and TRBJ1-4, with TRBD1 identical over 7 bases. Germline CDR1 SGDLS, CDR2 YYNGEE. With V trimmed by 3 bases and J by 8 bases, 7 bases remained unmatched. CDR3 length: 14 residues. The CDR3: CASSEAGGTEKLFF. CDR3 DNA sequence: TGTGCCAGCAGCGAGGCAGGGGGGACCGAAAAACTGTTTTTT.

The CDR3 DNA reads TGTGCCAGCAGCTTTACACAGGGGCCTCAAGAGACCCAGTACTTC. It specifies CASSFTQGPQETQYF. The genes are TRBV7-9 and TRBJ2-5; 7 nucleotides align to TRBD1. The germline CDR1 and CDR2 sequences are SEHNR and FQNEAQ (reference sequence). The CDR3 has 15 amino acids. Trimming cost V 3 bases and J 2 bases; bases outside gene matches: 6.

Only a few counts were recorded for this clone. The chain combines TRBV5-5 with TRBJ2-6, with 7 bases lining up with TRBD1. The germline V gene encodes CDR1 SGHKS and CDR2 YYEKEE (reference sequence). This CDR3 spans 16 amino acids. The V and J ends lost 3 bases and 2 bases, in that order; junction bases with no gene match: 5. The CDR3 is CASSSRGIPGANVLTF. The CDR3 region has the DNA TGTGCCAGCAGCTCCAGGGGGATCCCTGGGGCCAACGTCCTGACTTTC.

The rearrangement joins TRBV6-5 to TRBJ1-2; TRBD1 aligns across 8 bases. This CDR3 is built from 13 residues. V shed 6 bases and J 6 bases; nucleotides not matched to a gene: 6. Germline-derived CDR1 and CDR2 are MNHEY and SVGAGI. CDR3 amino acids: CASSAYRGNGYTF. The CDR3 DNA follows: TGTGCCAGCAGCGCCTACAGGGGGAATGGCTACACCTTC.

The V gene is TRBV7-2, the J gene TRBJ2-1; 7 bases fit TRBD2. The CDR3 has 17 amino acids. Germline loops: CDR1 SGHTA, CDR2 FQGNSA. Trimming removed 5 bases from V and 1 base from J; junction bases left unmatched: 11. The DNA of the CDR3 is TGTGCCAGCAGCCTTAGGGAGGGAGGGTGGTCCTACAATGAGCAGTTCTTC. It is translated as CASSLREGGWSYNEQFF.

V usage is TRBV5-1 and J usage is TRBJ1-3; D may be TRBD1 (5 bases). The CDR3 contains 16 residues. CDR1 is SGHRS and CDR2 is YFSETQ in the germline V gene. Trimming cost V 0 bases and J 0 bases, with 10 bases left between them. The CDR3 loop is CASSLGGQSSGNTIYF. Written as DNA, the CDR3 is TGCGCCAGCAGCTTGGGGGGCCAGAGCTCTGGAAACACCATATATTTT.

The J gene is TRBJ2-1, the V gene TRBV6-4; 7 bases line up with TRBD2. The J segment lost 7 bases and the V segment lost 6 bases, leaving 12 bases of the junction unmatched. The CDR3 extends over 15 amino acids. Germline lookup yields CDR1 MRHNA and CDR2 SNTAGT. CDR3 coding DNA: TGTGCCAGCAGCCCCACTAGCGCCCACGGAAATGAGCAGTTCTTC. Translating gives CASSPTSAHGNEQFF.

The rearrangement links TRBV5-4 to TRBJ1-6; 10 bases match TRBD1. The CDR3 runs 15 residues. From germline, CDR1 is SGHNT and CDR2 YYREEE (reference sequence). J was trimmed by 10 bases and V by 4 bases; bases with no gene match: 8. CDR3 sequence reads: CASSPRQGARSPLHF. For the CDR3, the DNA is TGTGCCAGCAGCCCTCGACAGGGGGCGAGGTCACCCCTCCACTTT.

This CDR3 reads CASSTKTGGASDEQFF. DNA for the CDR3: TGTGCCAGCAGCACGAAGACAGGGGGCGCGAGCGATGAGCAGTTCTTC. The chain links TRBV5-4 to TRBJ2-1; 10 bases align to TRBD1. The germline V gene encodes CDR1 SGHNT and CDR2 YYREEE (reference sequence). V lost 4 bases and J lost 8; bases outside the gene matches: 12. The CDR3 spans 16 residues.

This chain uses TRBV27 with TRBJ2-7, with 8 bases fitting TRBD1. Germline V CDR1 and CDR2: MNHEY, SMNVEV (reference sequence). This CDR3 is built from 15 residues. The V and J ends lost 0 bases and 3 bases, in that order; junction bases with no gene match: 4. The CDR3: CASSLSAGTGYEQYF. The CDR3 DNA reads TGTGCCAGCAGTTTATCGGCCGGGACAGGCTACGAGCAGTACTTC.